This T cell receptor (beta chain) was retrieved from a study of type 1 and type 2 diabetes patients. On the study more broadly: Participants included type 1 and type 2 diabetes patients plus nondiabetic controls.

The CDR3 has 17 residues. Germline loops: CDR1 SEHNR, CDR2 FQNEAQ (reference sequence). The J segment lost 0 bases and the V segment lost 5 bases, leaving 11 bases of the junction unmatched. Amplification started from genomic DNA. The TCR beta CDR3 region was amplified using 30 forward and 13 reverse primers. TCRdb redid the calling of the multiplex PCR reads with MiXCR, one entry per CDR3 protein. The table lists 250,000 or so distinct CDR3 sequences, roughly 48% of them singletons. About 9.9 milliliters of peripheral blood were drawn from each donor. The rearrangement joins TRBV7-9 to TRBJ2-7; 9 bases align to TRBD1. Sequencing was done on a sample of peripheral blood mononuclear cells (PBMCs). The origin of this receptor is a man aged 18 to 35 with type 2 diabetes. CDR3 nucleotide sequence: TGTGCCAGCAGCGGAACAGGGGGCGGACCAATCTCCTACGAGCAGTACTTC. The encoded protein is CASSGTGGGPISYEQYF. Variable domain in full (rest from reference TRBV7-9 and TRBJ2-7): DTGVSQNPRHKITKRGQNVTFRCDPISEHNRLYWYRQTLGQGPEFLTYFQNEAQLEKSRLLSDRFSAERPKGSFSTLEIQRTEQGDSAMYLCASSGTGGGPISYEQYFGPGTRLTVT.